This TCR beta chain was retrieved from a study of identical twins. cDNA carried unique molecular identifiers, and a universal primer site was added by template switching. TCRdb fed the 5' RACE reads into MiXCR, producing one record per CDR3 protein. Of around 250,000 distinct CDR3 sequences listed, approximately 8.3% are singletons. Many counts were recorded for this clonotype. The CDR3 is made up of 17 amino acids. Germline V CDR1 and CDR2: MNHEY, SMNVEV (reference sequence). V dropped 5 bases and J dropped 0 bases, with 17 bases sitting between them. These sequences were also reported in another study, on yellow fever vaccine responses in identical twins. Per that study: Reported findings indicate that twins' vaccine T cell responses seemed partially convergent, partially personalized.

The chain is built from TRBV27 and TRBJ2-1, with D tentatively TRBD1 or TRBD2 (5 bases each). This clonotype was sampled from a woman aged 18-29 years in good health. The source material was CD8+ T cells sorted from blood. CDR3 DNA sequence: TGTGCCAGCAGTCCAAACCCGGGACCGAGCTCCTACAATGAGCAGTTCTTC. Translation: CASSPNPGPSSYNEQFF.